Below, 6 T cell receptor beta chains from the same sample are listed, as sequenced in a study of blood T cell repertoires in COVID-19. Profiled with immunoSEQ multiplex PCR; TCRdb holds only in-frame clones, not every one. The table includes under 250,000 clones, roughly nine tenths detected once. Input material: peripheral blood. These receptor sequences come from a woman aged 55-69 years who had recovered from COVID-19.

The chain employs TRBV18 and TRBJ1-5; TRBD1 is a possible D gene (5 bases). V dropped 0 bases and J dropped 3 bases, with 12 bases sitting between them. The CDR3 contains 16 residues. Germline lookup yields CDR1 KGHSH and CDR2 LQKENI. CDR3 residues: CASSPPGLGVNQPQHF. The CDR3 nucleotides read TGTGCCAGCTCACCACCGGGTTTAGGGGTCAATCAGCCCCAGCATTTT. The whole variable domain, filled in from reference TRBV18 and TRBJ1-5, reads NAGVMQNPRHLVRRRGQEARLRCSPMKGHSHVYWYRQLPEEGLKFMVYLQKENIIDESGMPKERFSAEFPKEGPSILRIQQVVRGDSAAYFCASSPPGLGVNQPQHFGDGTRLSIL.

The chain employs TRBV7-3 and TRBJ1-1; 10 bases align to TRBD1. The CDR3 totals 13 residues. V dropped 5 bases and J dropped 4; count of bases not matched to a gene: 1. Germline V gene sequence: CDR1 SGHTA, CDR2 FQGTGA. The CDR3 DNA reads TGTGCCAGCAGCCGGGACAGGGGCACTGAAGCTTTCTTT. Translating it yields CASSRDRGTEAFF. Variable domain in full (rest from reference TRBV7-3 and TRBJ1-1): GAGVSQTPSNKVTEKGKYVELRCDPISGHTALYWYRQSLGQGPEFLIYFQGTGAADDSGLPNDRFFAVRPEGSVSTLKIQRTERGDSAVYLCASSRDRGTEAFFGQGTRLTVV.

The V call is TRBV18, the J call TRBJ1-2, with 7 positions matching TRBD1. This CDR3 is 16 amino acids long. V gave up 5 bases and J gave up 7 bases; unmatched junction bases: 16. Looked up from germline, CDR1 is KGHSH and CDR2 is LQKENI. Written as DNA, the CDR3 is TGTGCCAGCTCAGGTTCCGGGGGCGACAGGGATCGTGGCTACACCTTC. Its protein is CASSGSGGDRDRGYTF.

This chain connects TRBV7-3 to TRBJ2-3; TRBD2 aligns across 7 bases. The germline V gene has CDR1 SGHTA and CDR2 FQGTGA. The CDR3 sequence is 15 residues long. Trimming took 4 bases from V and 6 from J; bases not matched to a gene: 10. As DNA, the CDR3 is TGTGCCAGCAGCTCCCAAGCGGGAAGGAGGGATACGCAGTATTTT. Translation: CASSSQAGRRDTQYF.

The J gene is TRBJ2-7, the V gene TRBV5-6; perhaps TRBD2 as D (7 bases). Germline V gene lookup returns CDR1 SGHDT and CDR2 YYEEEE. V lost 3 bases and J lost 5, with 30 bases in between. The CDR3 is 19 amino acids. Here the CDR3 DNA reads TGTGCCAGCAGCTCCGGGCCCCCGGCAGGGGACTACCTGGGGGACGAGCAGTACTTC. As protein: CASSSGPPAGDYLGDEQYF.

The V gene is TRBV5-5, the J gene TRBJ1-2, with 8 bases fitting TRBD1. V lost 0 bases and J lost 4; bases outside the gene matches: 11. In germline, CDR1 is SGHKS, CDR2 YYEKEE (reference sequence). The length of the CDR3 is 17 residues. DNA of the CDR3: TGTGCCAGCAGCTTGGACCCGGGGACAGGTTACCCCTATGGCTACACCTTC. As protein: CASSLDPGTGYPYGYTF. The full variable domain, in which reference TRBV5-5 and TRBJ1-2 provide the parts outside the CDR3, is DAGVTQSPTHLIKTRGQQVTLRCSPISGHKSVSWYQQVLGQGPQFIFQYYEKEERGRGNFPDRFSARQFPNYSSELNVNALLLGDSALYLCASSLDPGTGYPYGYTFGSGTRLTVV.